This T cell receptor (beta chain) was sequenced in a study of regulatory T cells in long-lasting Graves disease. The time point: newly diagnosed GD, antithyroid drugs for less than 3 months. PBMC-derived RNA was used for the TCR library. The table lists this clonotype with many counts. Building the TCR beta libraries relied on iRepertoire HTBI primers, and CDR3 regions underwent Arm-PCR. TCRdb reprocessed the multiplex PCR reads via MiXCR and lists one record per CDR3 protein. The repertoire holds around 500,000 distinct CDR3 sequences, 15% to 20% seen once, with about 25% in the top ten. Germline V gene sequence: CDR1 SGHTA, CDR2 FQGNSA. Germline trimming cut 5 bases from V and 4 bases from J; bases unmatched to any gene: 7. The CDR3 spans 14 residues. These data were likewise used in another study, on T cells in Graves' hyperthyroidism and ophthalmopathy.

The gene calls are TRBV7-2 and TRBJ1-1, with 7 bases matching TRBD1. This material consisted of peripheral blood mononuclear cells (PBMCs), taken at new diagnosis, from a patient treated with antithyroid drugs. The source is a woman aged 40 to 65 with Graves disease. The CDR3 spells CASSQNTGATEAFF. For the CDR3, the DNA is TGTGCCAGCAGCCAGAACACAGGGGCCACTGAAGCTTTCTTT.